This TCR beta chain originates from a study of T cells in Graves' hyperthyroidism and ophthalmopathy. This clonotype occurred many times. RNA transcripts were the template for amplifying TCR beta CDR3 regions. The primer set for the first-round RT-PCR of the TCR CDR3 was HTBI. TCRdb recomputed calls from the multiplex PCR reads with MiXCR, one row per CDR3 protein. The table includes under 450,000 distinct CDR3 sequences, around an eighth detected once. The CDR3 runs 16 residues. Trimming took 1 base from V and 8 from J; bases not matched to a gene: 6. The TCR was taken from a young man with Graves' hyperthyroidism that later progressed to Graves' ophthalmopathy. This chain uses TRBV12-3 or TRBV12-4 with TRBJ2-4, with 12 bases aligning to TRBD1. Source material: blood. CDR3 in DNA: TGTGCCAGCAGTTTAGGGGACAGGGGGCGGATGGACATTCAGTACTTC. Encoded protein: CASSLGDRGRMDIQYF.